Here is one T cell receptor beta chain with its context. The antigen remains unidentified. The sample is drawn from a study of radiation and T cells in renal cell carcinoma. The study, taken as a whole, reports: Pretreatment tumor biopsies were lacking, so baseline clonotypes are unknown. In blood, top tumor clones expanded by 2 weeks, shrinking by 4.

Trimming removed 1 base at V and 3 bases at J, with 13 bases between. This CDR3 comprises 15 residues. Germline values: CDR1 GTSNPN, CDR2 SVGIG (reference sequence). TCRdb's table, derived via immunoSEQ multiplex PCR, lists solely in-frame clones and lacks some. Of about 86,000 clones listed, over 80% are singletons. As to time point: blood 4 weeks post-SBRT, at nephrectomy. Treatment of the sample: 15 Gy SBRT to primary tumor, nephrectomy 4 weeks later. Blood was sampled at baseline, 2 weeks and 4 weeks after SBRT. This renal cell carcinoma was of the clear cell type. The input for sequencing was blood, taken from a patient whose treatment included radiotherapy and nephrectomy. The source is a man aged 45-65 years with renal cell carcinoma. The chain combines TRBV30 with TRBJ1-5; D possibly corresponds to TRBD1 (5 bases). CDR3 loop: CAWSAVGRNNQPQHF. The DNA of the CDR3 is TGTGCCTGGAGTGCGGTGGGACGTAACAATCAGCCCCAGCATTTT.